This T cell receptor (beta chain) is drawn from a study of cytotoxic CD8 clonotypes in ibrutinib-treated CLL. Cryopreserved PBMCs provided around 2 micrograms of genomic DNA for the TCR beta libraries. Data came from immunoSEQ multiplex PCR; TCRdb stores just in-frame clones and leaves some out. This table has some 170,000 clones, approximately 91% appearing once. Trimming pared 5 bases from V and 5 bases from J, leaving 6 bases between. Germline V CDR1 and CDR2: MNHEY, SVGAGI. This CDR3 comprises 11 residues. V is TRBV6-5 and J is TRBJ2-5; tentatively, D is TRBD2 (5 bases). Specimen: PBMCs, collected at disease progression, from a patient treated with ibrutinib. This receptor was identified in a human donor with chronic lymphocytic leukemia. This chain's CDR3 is CASSTGETQYF. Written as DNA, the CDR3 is TGTGCCAGCAGTACGGGGGAGACCCAGTACTTC.